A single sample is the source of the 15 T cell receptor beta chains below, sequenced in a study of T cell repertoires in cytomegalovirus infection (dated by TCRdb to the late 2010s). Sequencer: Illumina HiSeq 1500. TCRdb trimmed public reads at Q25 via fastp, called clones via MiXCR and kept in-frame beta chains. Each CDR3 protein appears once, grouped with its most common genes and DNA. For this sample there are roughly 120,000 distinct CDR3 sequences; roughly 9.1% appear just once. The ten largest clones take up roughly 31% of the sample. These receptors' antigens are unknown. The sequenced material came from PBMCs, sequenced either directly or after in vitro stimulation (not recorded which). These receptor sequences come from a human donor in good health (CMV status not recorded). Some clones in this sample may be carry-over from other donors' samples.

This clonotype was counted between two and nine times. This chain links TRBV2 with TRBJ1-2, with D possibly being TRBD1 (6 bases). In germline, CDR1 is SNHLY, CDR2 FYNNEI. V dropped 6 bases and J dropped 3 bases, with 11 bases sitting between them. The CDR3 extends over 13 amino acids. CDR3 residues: CASREGEDYGYTF. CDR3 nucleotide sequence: TGTGCCAGCAGGGAGGGGGAAGACTATGGCTACACCTTC. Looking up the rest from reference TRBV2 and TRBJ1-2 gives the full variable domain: EPEVTQTPSHQVTQMGQEVILRCVPISNHLYFYWYRQILGQKVEFLVSFYNNEISEKSEIFDDQFSVERPDGSNFTLKIRSTKLEDSAMYFCASREGEDYGYTFGSGTRLTVV.

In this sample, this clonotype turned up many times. Here the CDR3 reads CASSLVAGLGGNTIYF. CDR3 bases: TGCGCCAGCAGCTTGGTTGCAGGCCTGGGAGGAAACACCATATATTTT. V is TRBV5-1 and J is TRBJ1-3, with D hard to call. Trimming shortened V by 0 bases and J by 4 bases, and 14 bases separated the two germline ends. The V gene's germline CDR1 is SGHRS and CDR2 YFSETQ. This CDR3 spans 16 amino acids.

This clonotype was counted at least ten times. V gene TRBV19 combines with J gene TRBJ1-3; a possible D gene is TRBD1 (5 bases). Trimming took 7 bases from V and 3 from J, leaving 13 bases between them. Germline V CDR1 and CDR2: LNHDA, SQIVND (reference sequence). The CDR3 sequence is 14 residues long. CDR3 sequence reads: CASTGGPLGNTIYF. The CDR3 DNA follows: TGTGCCAGTACCGGGGGACCGCTTGGAAACACCATATATTTT.

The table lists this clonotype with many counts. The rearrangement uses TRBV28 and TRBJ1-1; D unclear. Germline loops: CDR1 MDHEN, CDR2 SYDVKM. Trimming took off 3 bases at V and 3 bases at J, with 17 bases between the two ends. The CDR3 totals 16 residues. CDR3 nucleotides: TGTGCCAGCAGTTTCGTGAAAGGGAGGGTCGACACTGAAGCTTTCTTT. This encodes CASSFVKGRVDTEAFF.

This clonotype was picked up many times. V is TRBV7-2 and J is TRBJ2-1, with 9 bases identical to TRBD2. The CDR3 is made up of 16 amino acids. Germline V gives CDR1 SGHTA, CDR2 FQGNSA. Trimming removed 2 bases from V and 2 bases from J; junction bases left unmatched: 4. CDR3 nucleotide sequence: TGTGCCAGCAGCTTACGGCGGGAGGGCCCCTACAATGAGCAGTTCTTC. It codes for CASSLRREGPYNEQFF.

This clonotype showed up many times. This chain's CDR3 is CASSSGGQLNTGELFF. CDR3 bases: TGTGCCAGCAGCTCCGGGGGACAGCTGAACACCGGGGAGCTGTTTTTT. The V call is TRBV7-9, the J call TRBJ2-2, with D possibly TRBD1 on 7 matching bases. The V gene lost 4 bases and the J gene lost 1 base, with 13 bases spanning the gap. Germline CDR1 SEHNR, CDR2 FQNEAQ (reference sequence). The CDR3 covers 16 residues.

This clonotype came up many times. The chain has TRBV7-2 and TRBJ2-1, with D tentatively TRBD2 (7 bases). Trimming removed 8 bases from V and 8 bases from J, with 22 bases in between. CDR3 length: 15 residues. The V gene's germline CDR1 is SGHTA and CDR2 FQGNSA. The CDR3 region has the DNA TGTGCCAGCGCGGAACAGGGAGGGGGATTGGATGAGCAGTTCTTC. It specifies CASAEQGGGLDEQFF.

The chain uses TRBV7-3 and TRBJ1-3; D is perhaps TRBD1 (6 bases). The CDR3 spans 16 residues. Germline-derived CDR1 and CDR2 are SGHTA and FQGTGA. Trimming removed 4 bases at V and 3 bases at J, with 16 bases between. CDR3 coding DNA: TGTGCCAGCAGCTCGATCGGGGGGCTGGTTGGAAACACCATATATTTT. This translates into CASSSIGGLVGNTIYF.

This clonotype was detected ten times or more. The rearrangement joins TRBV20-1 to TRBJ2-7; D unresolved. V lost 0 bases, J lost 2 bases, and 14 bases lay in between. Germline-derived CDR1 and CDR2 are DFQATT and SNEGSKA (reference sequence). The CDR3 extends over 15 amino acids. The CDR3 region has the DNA TGCAGTGCTAGAGATCTGGGCCTCGGAACCTACGAGCAGTACGTC. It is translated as CSARDLGLGTYEQYV.

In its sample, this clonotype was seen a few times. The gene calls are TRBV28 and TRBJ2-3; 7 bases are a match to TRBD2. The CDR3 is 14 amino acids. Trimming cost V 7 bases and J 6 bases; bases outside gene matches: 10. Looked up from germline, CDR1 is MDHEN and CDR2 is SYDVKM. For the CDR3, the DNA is TGTGCCAGCAACGGAGGACTAGGGGCCGATACGCAGTATTTT. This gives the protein CASNGGLGADTQYF.

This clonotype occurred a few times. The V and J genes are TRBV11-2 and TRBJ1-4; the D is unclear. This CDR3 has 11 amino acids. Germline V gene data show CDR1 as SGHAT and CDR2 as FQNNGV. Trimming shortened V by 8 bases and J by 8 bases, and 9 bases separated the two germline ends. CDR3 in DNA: TGTGCCAGCTCCCCTAGGGAAAAACTGTTTTTT. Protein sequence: CASSPREKLFF.

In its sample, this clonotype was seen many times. The CDR3, as DNA: TGTGCCAGCAGCTTAGGGTCAAACACAGATACGCAGTATTTT. This codes for CASSLGSNTDTQYF. This rearrangement joins TRBV7-8 to TRBJ2-3; D unclear. CDR1 and CDR2 (germline): SGHVS, FQNEAQ. CDR3 length: 14 amino acids. V was shortened by 1 base and J by 2 bases, with 7 bases between the two germline ends.

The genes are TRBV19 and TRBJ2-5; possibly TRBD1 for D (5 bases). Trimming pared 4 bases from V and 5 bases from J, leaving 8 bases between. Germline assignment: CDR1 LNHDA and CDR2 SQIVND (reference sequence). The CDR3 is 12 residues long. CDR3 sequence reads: CASSSNRETQYF. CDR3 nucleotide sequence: TGTGCCAGTAGTAGTAACAGGGAGACCCAGTACTTC. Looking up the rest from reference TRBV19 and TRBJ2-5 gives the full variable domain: DGGITQSPKYLFRKEGQNVTLSCEQNLNHDAMYWYRQDPGQGLRLIYYSQIVNDFQKGDIAEGYSVSREKKESFPLTVTSAQKNPTAFYLCASSSNRETQYFGPGTRLLVL.

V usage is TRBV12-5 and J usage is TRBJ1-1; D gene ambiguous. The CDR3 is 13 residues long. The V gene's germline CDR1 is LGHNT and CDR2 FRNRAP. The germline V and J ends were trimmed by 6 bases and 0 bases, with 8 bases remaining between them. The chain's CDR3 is CASGPLMNTEAFF. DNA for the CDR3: TGTGCTAGTGGCCCACTTATGAACACTGAAGCTTTCTTT. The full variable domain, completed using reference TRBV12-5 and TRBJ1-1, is DARVTQTPRHKVTEMGQEVTMRCQPILGHNTVFWYRQTMMQGLELLAYFRNRAPLDDSGMPKDRFSAEMPDATLATLKIQPSEPRDSAVYFCASGPLMNTEAFFGQGTRLTVV.

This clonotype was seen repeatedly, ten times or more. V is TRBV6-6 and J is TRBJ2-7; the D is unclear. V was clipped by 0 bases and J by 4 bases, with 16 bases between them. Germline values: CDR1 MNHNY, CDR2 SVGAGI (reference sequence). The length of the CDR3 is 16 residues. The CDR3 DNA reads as TGTGCCAGCAGTTACTCGATGGGCAACCTCTTTTACGAGCAGTACTTC. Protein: CASSYSMGNLFYEQYF.